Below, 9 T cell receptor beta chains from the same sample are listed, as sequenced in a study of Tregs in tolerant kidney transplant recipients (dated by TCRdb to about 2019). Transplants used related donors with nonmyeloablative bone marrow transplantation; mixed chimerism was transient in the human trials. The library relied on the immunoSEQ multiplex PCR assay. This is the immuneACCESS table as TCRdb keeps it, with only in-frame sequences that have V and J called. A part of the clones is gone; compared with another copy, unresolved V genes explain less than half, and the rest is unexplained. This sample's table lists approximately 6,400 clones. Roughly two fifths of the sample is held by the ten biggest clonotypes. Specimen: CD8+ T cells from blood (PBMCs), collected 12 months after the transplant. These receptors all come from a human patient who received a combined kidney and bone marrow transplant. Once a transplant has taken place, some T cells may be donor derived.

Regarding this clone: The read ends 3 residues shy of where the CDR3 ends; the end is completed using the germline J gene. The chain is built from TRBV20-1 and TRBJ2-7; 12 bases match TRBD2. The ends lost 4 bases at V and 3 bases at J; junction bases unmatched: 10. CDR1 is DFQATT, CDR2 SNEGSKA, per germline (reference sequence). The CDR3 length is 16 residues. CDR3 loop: CSAIGLAGTGRYEQYF. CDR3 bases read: TGCAGTGCTATAGGACTAGCGGGAACAGGTCGCTACGAG.

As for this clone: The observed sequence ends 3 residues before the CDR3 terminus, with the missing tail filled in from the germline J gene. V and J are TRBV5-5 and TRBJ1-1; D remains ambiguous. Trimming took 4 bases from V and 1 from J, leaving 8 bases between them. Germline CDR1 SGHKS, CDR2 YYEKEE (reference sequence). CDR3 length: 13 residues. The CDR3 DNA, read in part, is TGTGCCAGCAGCCGAGGGTCGAACACTGAA. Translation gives CASSRGSNTE. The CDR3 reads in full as CASSRGSNTEAFF.

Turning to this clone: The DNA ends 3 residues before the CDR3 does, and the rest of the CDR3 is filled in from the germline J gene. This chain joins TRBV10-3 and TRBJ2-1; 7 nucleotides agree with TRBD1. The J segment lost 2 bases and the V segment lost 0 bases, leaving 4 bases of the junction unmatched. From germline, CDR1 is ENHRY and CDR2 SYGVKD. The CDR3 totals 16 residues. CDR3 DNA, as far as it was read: TGTGCCATCAGTGAGTCAGAGGGGGCGGCCTACAATGAG. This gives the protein CAISESEGAAYNE. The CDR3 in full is CAISESEGAAYNEQFF.

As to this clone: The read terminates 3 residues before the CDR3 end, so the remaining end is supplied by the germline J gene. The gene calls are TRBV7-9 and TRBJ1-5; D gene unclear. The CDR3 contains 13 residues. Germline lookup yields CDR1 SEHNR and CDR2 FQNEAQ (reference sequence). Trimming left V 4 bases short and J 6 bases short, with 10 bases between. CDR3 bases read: TGTGCCAGCAGCTCCCTAAGTGGTCAGCCC. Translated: CASSSLSGQP. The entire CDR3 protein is CASSSLSGQPQHF.

The CDR3 sequence: CASSIQRWETQYF. The DNA read from the CDR3 is TGTGCCAGTAGTATACAGCGCTGGGAGACC. The chain employs TRBV19 and TRBJ2-5, with D hard to call. Read sequence stops 3 residues before the CDR3 end, and the germline J gene provides the missing end. The CDR3 has 13 residues. Germline CDR1 and CDR2: LNHDA and SQIVND (reference sequence). Trimming shortened V by 2 bases and J by 5 bases, and 9 bases separated the two germline ends.

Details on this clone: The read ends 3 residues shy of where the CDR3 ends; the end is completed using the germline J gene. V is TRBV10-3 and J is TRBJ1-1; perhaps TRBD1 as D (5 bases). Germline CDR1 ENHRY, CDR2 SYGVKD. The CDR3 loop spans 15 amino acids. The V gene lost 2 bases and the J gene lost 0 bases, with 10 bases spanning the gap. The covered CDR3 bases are TGTGCCATCAGTGAGGGGAGAGGGGTGAACACTGAA. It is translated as CAISEGRGVNTE. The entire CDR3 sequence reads CAISEGRGVNTEAFF.

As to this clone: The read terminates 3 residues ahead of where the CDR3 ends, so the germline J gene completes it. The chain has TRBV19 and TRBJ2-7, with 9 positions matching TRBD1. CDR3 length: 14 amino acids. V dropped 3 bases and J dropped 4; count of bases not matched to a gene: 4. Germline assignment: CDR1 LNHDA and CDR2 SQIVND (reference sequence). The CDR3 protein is CASSIGTGPYEQYF. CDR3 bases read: TGTGCCAGTAGTATTGGGACAGGGCCATACGAG. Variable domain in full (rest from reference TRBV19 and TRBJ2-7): DGGITQSPKYLFRKEGQNVTLSCEQNLNHDAMYWYRQDPGQGLRLIYYSQIVNDFQKGDIAEGYSVSREKKESFPLTVTSAQKNPTAFYLCASSIGTGPYEQYFGPGTRLTVT.

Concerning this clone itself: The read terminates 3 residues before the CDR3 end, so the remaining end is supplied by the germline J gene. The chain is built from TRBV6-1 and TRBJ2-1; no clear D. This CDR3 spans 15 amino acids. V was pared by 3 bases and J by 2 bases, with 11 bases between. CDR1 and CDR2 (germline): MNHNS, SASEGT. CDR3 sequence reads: CASSEALYTYNEQFF. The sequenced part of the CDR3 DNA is TGTGCCAGCAGTGAGGCCCTTTACACCTACAATGAG.

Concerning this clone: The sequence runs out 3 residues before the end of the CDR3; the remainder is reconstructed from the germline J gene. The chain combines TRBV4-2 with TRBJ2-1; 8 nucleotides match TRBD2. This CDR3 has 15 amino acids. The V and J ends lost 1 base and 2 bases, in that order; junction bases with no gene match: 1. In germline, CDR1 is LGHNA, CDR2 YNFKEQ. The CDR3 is CASSQGTSPYNEQFF. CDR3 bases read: TGTGCCAGCAGCCAAGGGACTAGCCCCTACAATGAG.